The rows below give T cell receptor beta chains drawn from one sample of a study of post-analysis software for immune sequencing data. In TCRdb, the PCR reads were re-called with MiXCR into one record per CDR3 protein. This sample has hundreds of thousands of distinct CDR3 sequences, with 55% to 60% found just once. Sequenced sample: blood. These receptors all stem from a girl aged 2-10 years with multiple sclerosis. Each CDR3 is given with its conserved first and last residue. Fields, in order: D gene, CDR3 length, J gene, clone size, V gene, CDR3 DNA, CDR3 protein. The D gene is left open where the match is weak. Clone size is shown for a subset of rows, as once, few, many or a class of expanded clone.

>-|15|TRBJ2-7|-|TRBV27
TGTGCCAGCAGTTTATCCGGACAGTTCTCCTACGAGCAGTACTTC
CASSLSGQFSYEQYF
>TRBD2|17|TRBJ2-3|-|TRBV7-7
TGTGCTAGCAGCTTAGGAGCTAGCGGGAGTAACCCAGATACGCAGTATTTT
CASSLGASGSNPDTQYF
>-|14|TRBJ2-7|few|TRBV6-1
TGTGCCAGCAGGGGGACGGTAAGCTCCTACGAGCAGTACTTC
CASRGTVSSYEQYF
>TRBD1|13|TRBJ1-4|-|TRBV29-1
TGCAGCGTCCTCCCGGGACAGGGAGTAAAACTGTTTTTT
CSVLPGQGVKLFF
>TRBD2|13|TRBJ2-7|few|TRBV27
TGTGCCAGCAGTTCTAGCGGGACCTACGAGCAGTACTTC
CASSSSGTYEQYF
>-|13|TRBJ1-1|-|TRBV29-1
TGCAGCGTTGAACAGAGACTAAGGGCTGAAGCTTTCTTT
CSVEQRLRAEAFF
>TRBD2|17|TRBJ2-3|-|TRBV7-6
TGTGCCAGCAGCTTATCCCCGGGGGGGGTTCCCCCAGATACGCAGTATTTT
CASSLSPGGVPPDTQYF
>TRBD2|13|TRBJ2-1|-|TRBV5-1
TGCGCCAGCGGGCTAGCGGGGACCAATGAGCAGTTCTTC
CASGLAGTNEQFF
>-|12|TRBJ2-3|-|TRBV20-1
TGCAGTGCTAGCGGCAATACAGATACGCAGTATTTT
CSASGNTDTQYF
>-|15|TRBJ1-4|few|TRBV27
TGTGCCAGCAGCCCCGACGGGGTCGGAGTTGAAAAACTGTTTTTT
CASSPDGVGVEKLFF
>TRBD1|14|TRBJ1-1|-|TRBV6-5
TGTGCCAGCAGTTACTCTCCGGGACAGCCTGAAGCTTTCTTT
CASSYSPGQPEAFF
>TRBD1|16|TRBJ1-4|-|TRBV5-1
TGCGCCAGCAGCTTGGGACAGGGGACGTCTAATGAAAAACTGTTTTTT
CASSLGQGTSNEKLFF
>-|14|TRBJ1-4|-|TRBV7-2
TGTGCCAGCAGCCCCGAGGGCAGGGTTGAAAAACTGTTTTTT
CASSPEGRVEKLFF
>-|12|TRBJ2-7|-|TRBV10-3
TGTGCCATAGGAGGACAGCATTACGAGCAGTACTTC
CAIGGQHYEQYF
>-|14|TRBJ2-5|-|TRBV6-6
TGTGCCAGCAGTTACTCGGCAGGCCAAGAGACCCAGTACTTC
CASSYSAGQETQYF
>-|14|TRBJ1-1|-|TRBV5-5
TGTGCCAGCAGCCCGGCCGTGGGGAACACTGAAGCTTTCTTT
CASSPAVGNTEAFF
>TRBD2|15|TRBJ2-3|-|TRBV28
TGTGCCAGCAGTGATGGGACTAGCGGGAGCGCTACGCAGTATTTT
CASSDGTSGSATQYF
>TRBD1|15|TRBJ1-2|few|TRBV7-3
TGTGCCAGCAGCCATGGACAGGGGAAAAACTATGGCTACACCTTC
CASSHGQGKNYGYTF
>-|14|TRBJ1-5|few|TRBV28
TGTGCCAGCAGTCCATATTATAGCAATCAGCCCCAGCATTTT
CASSPYYSNQPQHF
>TRBD2|17|TRBJ2-1|-|TRBV20-1
TGCAGTGCTAGAGACCCTATAGCGGGGGGGCGCTACAATGAGCAGTTCTTC
CSARDPIAGGRYNEQFF
>-|11|TRBJ2-5|few|TRBV29-1
TGCAGCGTTGGGGAACAAGAGACCCAGTACTTC
CSVGEQETQYF
>-|13|TRBJ2-7|-|TRBV20-1
TGCAGTGCACATCGGGGTAGCTCCTACGAGCAGTACTTC
CSAHRGSSYEQYF
>-|12|TRBJ1-2|-|TRBV20-1
TGCAGTGCTAGTAGTACAGCTCATGGCTACACCTTC
CSASSTAHGYTF
>-|13|TRBJ2-1|-|TRBV2
TGTGCCATATTTCCGGGGATAAACAATGAGCAGTTCTTC
CAIFPGINNEQFF
>-|13|TRBJ2-5|-|TRBV20-1
TGCAGTGCTAGCGCCAGAAAACAAGAGACCCAGTACTTC
CSASARKQETQYF
>TRBD2|14|TRBJ2-7|-|TRBV4-1
TGCACCAGCAGCCAAGCCCGGGGGGGTTACGAGCAGTACTTC
CTSSQARGGYEQYF
>-|13|TRBJ2-1|-|TRBV6-5
TGTGCCAGCAGTTACTCGTGGGTCAATGAGCAGTTCTTC
CASSYSWVNEQFF
>-|14|TRBJ2-3|-|TRBV10-3
TGTGCCATCAGTGGTGGGGGTCTTGCAGATACGCAGTATTTT
CAISGGGLADTQYF
>TRBD2|15|TRBJ2-1|once|TRBV2
TGTGCCACCAAAAGTCTAGCGGGAGTGGGCAATGAGCAGTTCTTC
CATKSLAGVGNEQFF
>TRBD1|10|TRBJ2-1|-|TRBV29-1
TGCAGCGTTAAGGGACAGGGGAAGTTCTTC
CSVKGQGKFF
>-|14|TRBJ2-7|-|TRBV3-1
TGTGCCAGCAGCCAAGATACCAGGTTCCACGAGCAGTACTTC
CASSQDTRFHEQYF
>-|15|TRBJ1-2|-|TRBV6-5
TGTGCCAGCAGCCGACTCGGGGACTCCAACTGTGGCTACACCTTC
CASSRLGDSNCGYTF
>TRBD2|14|TRBJ2-7|-|TRBV20-1
TGCAGTGCTAGAGATTGGCGGGAGCAGTACGAGCAGTACTTC
CSARDWREQYEQYF
>-|16|TRBJ2-5|-|TRBV5-5
TGTGCCAGCAGCTTCCTCTCTCTCGAGGTAGTGAGGACCCAGTACTTC
CASSFLSLEVVRTQYF
>-|16|TRBJ2-3|-|TRBV29-1
TGCAGCCCGCAGAATCTCAGGGGCCACTCTTTAGATACGCAGTATTTT
CSPQNLRGHSLDTQYF
>TRBD2|16|TRBJ2-1|once|TRBV6-6
TGTGCCAGCAGTCCCCCTAGGACTAGCGTATACAATGAGCAGTTCTTC
CASSPPRTSVYNEQFF
>-|13|TRBJ1-2|-|TRBV5-6
TGTGCCGGCAGCTTGTTCCCGGAGGATGGCTACACCTTC
CAGSLFPEDGYTF
>-|14|TRBJ2-5|-|TRBV12-3/TRBV12-4
TGTGCCAGCAGTTCCAGGACAGCCCAAGAGACCCAGTACTTC
CASSSRTAQETQYF
>-|13|TRBJ2-1|-|TRBV29-1
TGCAGCGTTGGCCGGACCCCGGACAATGAGCAGTTCTTC
CSVGRTPDNEQFF
>TRBD1|15|TRBJ2-5|-|TRBV6-6
TGTGCCAGCACCCCAACAGGGGGTGGCTCAATTCCCCAGTACTTC
CASTPTGGGSIPQYF
>-|17|TRBJ1-1|-|TRBV29-1
TGCAGCGTCCCTGGTCGCTTCGTCCCTGGCGGGAACACTGAAGCTTTCTTT
CSVPGRFVPGGNTEAFF
>-|14|TRBJ2-5|-|TRBV10-3
TGTGCCATCAGTGCTCCGGATCTCAGAGAGACCCAGTACTTC
CAISAPDLRETQYF
>TRBD2|15|TRBJ2-1|-|TRBV7-2
TGTGCCAGCAGCTTCAGCGGGGGAAAGAACAATGAGCAGTTCTTC
CASSFSGGKNNEQFF
>-|15|TRBJ1-5|few|TRBV7-8
TGTGCCAGCAGCCAAGGACAGTTTAGCAATCAGCCCCAGCATTTT
CASSQGQFSNQPQHF
>-|15|TRBJ2-3|few|TRBV20-1
TGCAGTGCTAGAGATTCAGGACAGCCTCAAGATACGCAGTATTTT
CSARDSGQPQDTQYF
>-|14|TRBJ2-7|-|TRBV3-1
TGTGCCAGCAGCCAAGCGGGGGCCCTTTACGAGCAGTACTTC
CASSQAGALYEQYF
>-|15|TRBJ2-5|-|TRBV27
TGTGCCAGCAGTTACGGGGGGCCGGCCCAAGAGACCCAGTACTTC
CASSYGGPAQETQYF
>TRBD1|14|TRBJ1-2|-|TRBV7-2
TGTGCCAGCAGCGAATACAGGGGGCAGAATGGCTACACCTTC
CASSEYRGQNGYTF